The clone carrying this T cell receptor beta chain was counted once. Its antigen is not known. This record belongs to a study of response to subunit inactivated influenza vaccine. Study results and limitations: Authors suggested few new T cells are recruited by each seasonal influenza vaccination.

MiXCR was run by TCRdb on the RT-PCR reads, yielding one entry per CDR3 protein. This sample has roughly 700,000 distinct CDR3 sequences, with approximately 15% found just once. CDR3 length equals 14 residues. Germline V gene lookup returns CDR1 DFQATT and CDR2 SNEGSKA (reference sequence). V was pared by 5 bases and J by 0 bases, with 4 bases of the junction left unmatched. The source was PBMCs from blood, collected around 14 days before vaccination. The receptor was derived from a man over 45 who received an inactivated influenza vaccine. V is TRBV20-1 and J is TRBJ2-3, with 8 bases lining up with TRBD2. The CDR3 DNA sequence: TGCAGTGCTCTTAGCGGGACGAGCACAGATACGCAGTATTTT. Protein: CSALSGTSTDTQYF.